The T cell receptor beta chain under discussion was sequenced for a study of CD8+CD57+ T cells in acquired aplastic anemia. In the study overall: An average of roughly 3.2 ug of DNA was obtained from sorted CD4+ and CD8+ cells.

As to this clonotype: The antigen remains undetermined.

Overall study results and limits: Controls did not differ significantly from patients in CD8+ Simpson's diversity. The study identified under 30 CD8+ CDR3 sequences shared by patients and controls.

Individuals selected for sequencing had exhibited CD8+CD57+ cell expansion on flow cytometry. There were no patients without severe acquired aplastic anemia. Germline-derived CDR1 and CDR2 are SNHLY and FYNNEI. Unmatched junction bases numbered 5, after V lost 6 bases and J lost 1 base. The CDR3 contains 14 residues. Genomic DNA templated the TCR beta VDJ and CDR3 profiling. TCRdb called the reads again in MiXCR, with one record for every CDR3 protein. Of about 200,000 distinct CDR3 sequences listed, 65% are singletons. The TCR sequence derives from a human donor with aplastic anemia. The sequenced sample was sorted CD4+, CD8+, or CD8+CD57+ T cells (not recorded which) from PBMCs. The chain has TRBV2 and TRBJ1-1; 7 bases align to TRBD1. The CDR3 DNA is TGTGCCAGCAGGGGACAGTACCAGAACACTGAAGCTTTCTTT. Protein sequence: CASRGQYQNTEAFF.